Shown below are 29 T cell receptor beta chains from a single sample sequenced in a study of T cells after yellow fever vaccination. Using its own MiXCR run on the 5' RACE reads, TCRdb lists one record per CDR3 protein. This table has hundreds of thousands of distinct CDR3 sequences, less than 15% appearing once. Sample: PBMCs, taken on the day of the yellow fever booster vaccination. Receptors were obtained from a man aged 30-40 years who received the YFV17D yellow fever vaccine.

The chain combines TRBV28 with TRBJ1-1; possibly TRBD1 for D (6 bases). Trimming removed 5 bases from V and 4 bases from J, with 11 bases in between. The CDR3 loop spans 13 amino acids. In germline, CDR1 is MDHEN, CDR2 SYDVKM. CDR3 bases: TGTGCCAGCAGTCTGGACAGTTCCACTGAAGCTTTCTTT. As protein: CASSLDSSTEAFF.

This rearrangement joins TRBV27 to TRBJ2-7; D is possibly TRBD1 or TRBD2 (5 bases each). CDR3 size: 13 residues. Trimming left V 6 bases short and J 2 bases short, with 11 bases between. CDR1 and CDR2 from the germline V gene are MNHEY and SMNVEV (reference sequence). The DNA of the CDR3 is TGTGCCAGCAGCCGGGACCCCCCCTACGAGCAGTACTTC. Translating it yields CASSRDPPYEQYF.

This clonotype was seen more than once but under ten times. The chain couples TRBV28 to TRBJ2-4; 9 nucleotides match TRBD1. CDR3 length: 14 amino acids. CDR1 is MDHEN and CDR2 is SYDVKM in the germline V gene. The V segment lost 6 bases and the J segment 2 bases; nucleotides outside the gene matches: 2. The CDR3 nucleotides are TGTGCCAGCAGACAGGGGGCGTCCAAAAACATTCAGTACTTC. Translation gives CASRQGASKNIQYF.

This clonotype turned up a few times. CDR3 loop: CASSSLGDVGVINEQFF. Written as DNA, the CDR3 is TGTGCCAGCAGTTCACTCGGGGATGTCGGGGTAATCAATGAGCAGTTCTTC. This chain joins TRBV28 and TRBJ2-1; possible D gene TRBD2, 5 bases. CDR1 is MDHEN and CDR2 is SYDVKM in the germline V gene. With 4 bases removed from V and 6 bases from J, the gap between germline ends came to 22 bases. The CDR3 sequence is 17 residues long.

This rearrangement joins TRBV3-1 to TRBJ2-6; no reliable D call. There are 15 residues in the CDR3. Germline V gives CDR1 LGHDT, CDR2 YNNKEL (reference sequence). V shed 0 bases and J shed 1 base, with 4 bases lying between them. DNA for the CDR3: TGTGCCAGCAGCCAAGACTTTTCTGGGGCCAACGTCCTGACTTTC. Protein sequence: CASSQDFSGANVLTF.

This clonotype showed up just a few times. The conserved phenylalanine or tryptophan normally closing the CDR3 is absent here, so this likely arose from a read error. Because the CDR3's place on the DNA is in doubt, the DNA is left out and the CDR3 is given as listed by TCRdb. This chain uses TRBV11-2 with TRBJ2-1; no check of the table's D call, TRBD1, against the DNA was made. The CDR3 length equals 11 residues, ends included. CDR1 SGHAT and CDR2 FQNNGV come from the germline V gene. The CDR3 sequence: CASSSEGGAAA.

This clonotype was counted many times. J is TRBJ2-2 and V is TRBV14, with D perhaps matching TRBD1 or TRBD2 (6 bases each). CDR1 and CDR2 from the germline V gene are SGHDN and FVKESK. The length of the CDR3 is 16 residues. The V and J ends lost 4 bases and 5 bases respectively, with 17 bases between them. The CDR3 region has the DNA TGTGCCAGCAGCCGGCGGGACAACTCGAGGACCGGGGAGCTGTTTTTT. Protein: CASSRRDNSRTGELFF.

This clonotype was seen more than once but under ten times. The chain couples TRBV12-3 or TRBV12-4 to TRBJ2-5; D gene unclear. The V end lost 6 bases, the J end lost 5 bases, and 13 bases lay between the germline ends. The CDR3 is 13 residues long. CDR3 bases: TGTGCCAGCAGCCTTACGCCCGGGGAGACCCAGTACTTC. The encoded protein is CASSLTPGETQYF.

V gene TRBV5-1 combines with J gene TRBJ2-1; D possibly corresponds to TRBD2 (6 bases). Germline lookup yields CDR1 SGHRS and CDR2 YFSETQ. The CDR3 extends over 14 amino acids. The ends were cut back, 0 bases at V and 8 bases at J, with 12 bases in the middle. For the CDR3, the DNA is TGCGCCAGCAGCTTGGGACTAGGAGAGGATGAGCAGTTCTTC. It specifies CASSLGLGEDEQFF.

This clonotype appeared a few times. The gene calls are TRBV24-1 and TRBJ2-2, with 7 bases lining up with TRBD2. This CDR3 has 15 amino acids. Trimming removed 7 bases from V and 3 bases from J; junction bases left unmatched: 7. Looked up from germline, CDR1 is KGHDR and CDR2 is SFDVKD. CDR3 nucleotides: TGTGCCACCAGCCGTAGCGGGTCCCACACCGGGGAGCTGTTTTTT. Translated: CATSRSGSHTGELFF.

The rearrangement links TRBV9 to TRBJ2-7, with D perhaps being TRBD1 or TRBD2 (5 bases each). CDR1 is SGDLS and CDR2 is YYNGEE in the germline V gene. The CDR3 loop spans 14 amino acids. V was cut by 1 base and J by 6 bases, with 14 bases left in between. CDR3 sequence (DNA): TGTGCCAGCAGCGTACGTTCGGGGCAGGGCGAGCAGTACTTC. The encoded protein is CASSVRSGQGEQYF.

Only a few counts were recorded for this clonotype. This sequence joins TRBV5-4 and TRBJ1-1, with D possibly matching TRBD1 (6 bases). Germline values: CDR1 SGHNT, CDR2 YYREEE (reference sequence). Trimming left V 4 bases short and J 1 base short, with 14 bases between. This CDR3 has 15 residues. CDR3 protein: CASSLNKQGNTEAFF. Written as DNA, the CDR3 is TGTGCCAGCAGCCTGAACAAACAGGGGAACACTGAAGCTTTCTTT.

V and J are TRBV29-1 and TRBJ2-7, with D uncertain. V lost 8 bases, J lost 2 bases, and 16 bases lay in between. The CDR3 is 13 residues long. Germline V gene data show CDR1 as SQVTM and CDR2 as ANQGSEA. CDR3 DNA: TGCAGCTTCGAGGACGGCCTTACCTACGAGCAGTACTTC. Protein sequence: CSFEDGLTYEQYF.

J is TRBJ1-5 and V is TRBV7-8; TRBD1 matches at 7 bases. Losses at the gene ends were 4 bases for V and 4 bases for J; bases not matched to a gene: 10. Germline lookup yields CDR1 SGHVS and CDR2 FQNEAQ. This CDR3 has 16 residues. The CDR3 loop reads CASSSKGQTNNQPQHF. The DNA of the CDR3 is TGTGCCAGCAGCTCCAAGGGACAGACAAATAATCAGCCCCAGCATTTT.

The chain is built from TRBV9 and TRBJ2-5; D possibly uses TRBD1 or TRBD2 (5 bases each). Trimming shortened V by 6 bases and J by 0 bases, and 12 bases separated the two germline ends. CDR1 is SGDLS and CDR2 is YYNGEE in the germline V gene. The CDR3 consists of 14 residues. CDR3 protein: CASIPEGYQETQYF. In nucleotides, the CDR3 is TGTGCCAGCATTCCAGAGGGGTACCAAGAGACCCAGTACTTC.

The chain carries TRBV7-2 and TRBJ2-5; no clear D. CDR3 length: 16 residues. V was pared by 2 bases and J by 4 bases, with 17 bases between. The germline CDR1 and CDR2 sequences are SGHTA and FQGNSA. Here the CDR3 reads CASSLSGYVSGETQYF. The CDR3 coding sequence is TGTGCCAGCAGCTTATCCGGGTATGTGAGTGGAGAGACCCAGTACTTC.

The table lists this clonotype with a few counts. J is TRBJ2-1 and V is TRBV6-2 or TRBV6-3, with a possible D match to TRBD1 (6 bases). Trimming shortened V by 0 bases and J by 8 bases, and 20 bases separated the two germline ends. This CDR3 spans 17 amino acids. Germline V lookup: CDR1 MNHEY, CDR2 SVGEGT. CDR3 sequence reads: CASSYSSSGTSMHEQFF. CDR3 bases: TGTGCCAGCAGTTACTCGTCCTCCGGGACATCTATGCATGAGCAGTTCTTC.

This clonotype occurred a few times. The chain has TRBV7-6 and TRBJ2-7; 9 bases agree with TRBD1. V lost 6 bases, J lost 6 bases, and 6 bases stayed unmatched. Germline CDR1 is SGHVS and CDR2 is FNYEAQ. This CDR3 spans 13 amino acids. CDR3 sequence: CASRRQGGGEQYF. CDR3 nucleotide sequence: TGTGCCAGCAGGCGACAGGGGGGAGGCGAGCAGTACTTC. Full variable domain (rest looked up from reference TRBV7-6 and TRBJ2-7): GAGVSQSPRYKVTKRGQDVALRCDPISGHVSLYWYRQALGQGPEFLTYFNYEAQQDKSGLPNDRFSAERPEGSISTLTIQRTEQRDSAMYRCASRRQGGGEQYFGPGTRLTVT.

This clonotype was detected only a few times. The rearrangement links TRBV7-8 to TRBJ1-2; D unresolved. CDR3 length equals 15 residues. V lost 4 bases, J lost 4 bases, and 16 bases lay in between. Germline V lookup: CDR1 SGHVS, CDR2 FQNEAQ. The CDR3 loop is CASSYETGRSYGYTF. The CDR3 bases are TGTGCCAGCAGCTATGAGACTGGCAGGTCCTATGGCTACACCTTC.

This clonotype has more than one count but fewer than ten. The V and J genes are TRBV5-4 and TRBJ2-1, with 9 nucleotides matching TRBD2. Per germline, CDR1 SGHNT and CDR2 YYREEE (reference sequence). This CDR3 comprises 16 residues. J lost 1 base, V lost 5 bases, and 7 bases had no gene match. Written as DNA, the CDR3 is TGTGCCAGCAGTGCCGCGGGGGGGGGTTCCTACAATGAGCAGTTCTTC. Its translation: CASSAAGGGSYNEQFF.

This clonotype was picked up a small number of times. The V call is TRBV28, the J call TRBJ1-4; TRBD1 matches at 8 bases. Germline values: CDR1 MDHEN, CDR2 SYDVKM. The J segment lost 3 bases and the V segment lost 7 bases, leaving 4 bases of the junction unmatched. The CDR3 length is 14 residues. CDR3 coding DNA: TGTGCCAGCATGTCGGACAGGGCTAATGAAAAACTGTTTTTT. Amino acids: CASMSDRANEKLFF. The variable domain in full, with the rest retrieved from reference TRBV28 and TRBJ1-4, is DVKVTQSSRYLVKRTGEKVFLECVQDMDHENMFWYRQDPGLGLRLIYFSYDVKMKEKGDIPEGYSVSREKKERFSLILESASTNQTSMYLCASMSDRANEKLFFGSGTQLSVL.

The CDR3 here is CASRLFEGSATTDTQYF. The CDR3 DNA is TGTGCCAGCCGACTTTTTGAGGGTAGCGCAACAACAGATACGCAGTATTTT. The chain has TRBV2 and TRBJ2-3; weak D call: TRBD2 (5 bases). Trimming took 8 bases from V and 3 from J, leaving 24 bases between them. This CDR3 spans 17 amino acids. Germline assignment: CDR1 SNHLY and CDR2 FYNNEI.

This chain uses TRBV4-2 with TRBJ2-5; no clear D. Germline values: CDR1 LGHNA, CDR2 YNFKEQ. With 2 bases removed from V and 5 bases from J, the gap between germline ends came to 15 bases. The CDR3 spans 15 residues. The CDR3 nucleotides read TGTGCCAGCAGCCAAAATACCCTTAGGTCGGAGACCCAGTACTTC. This gives the protein CASSQNTLRSETQYF.

The V and J genes are TRBV4-2 and TRBJ1-2; tentatively, D is TRBD1 (5 bases). CDR1 is LGHNA, CDR2 YNFKEQ, per germline. V lost 0 bases and J lost 3, with 14 bases in between. The CDR3 spans 16 residues. CDR3 nucleotide sequence: TGTGCCAGCAGCCAAGAGGGGCAGCGAGGATACTATGGCTACACCTTC. Its translation: CASSQEGQRGYYGYTF.

This chain joins TRBV12-3 or TRBV12-4 and TRBJ2-2; TRBD1 or TRBD2 may be the D gene (6 bases each). V lost 4 bases, J lost 7 bases, and 16 bases lay in between. The CDR3 has 15 amino acids. The CDR3 here is CASSYMGGGGGELFF. CDR3 coding DNA: TGTGCCAGCAGTTACATGGGGGGCGGCGGCGGGGAGCTGTTTTTT.

This rearrangement joins TRBV12-5 to TRBJ2-3, with 9 nucleotides matching TRBD2. The CDR3 contains 16 residues. The ends lost 5 bases at V and 2 bases at J; junction bases unmatched: 8. Germline CDR1 and CDR2: LGHNT and FRNRAP. In nucleotides, the CDR3 is TGTGCTAGTGGTGAATCTCCTAGCGGGGCCACAGATACGCAGTATTTT. This translates into CASGESPSGATDTQYF. The entire variable domain, with the rest obtained from reference TRBV12-5 and TRBJ2-3, is as follows: DARVTQTPRHKVTEMGQEVTMRCQPILGHNTVFWYRQTMMQGLELLAYFRNRAPLDDSGMPKDRFSAEMPDATLATLKIQPSEPRDSAVYFCASGESPSGATDTQYFGPGTRLTVL.

The chain carries TRBV4-3 and TRBJ2-3; TRBD2 matches 8 bases. The CDR3 consists of 12 residues. CDR1 is LGHNA, CDR2 YSLEER, per germline. V shed 8 bases and J 5 bases; nucleotides not matched to a gene: 3. DNA for the CDR3: TGCGCCAGCGGGCTAGCGGGAGATACGCAGTATTTT. It translates to CASGLAGDTQYF.

CDR3 bases: TGTGCCAGCAGCCCCGGGGGGCGAACGACCCAGTACTTC. It translates to CASSPGGRTTQYF. The chain recombines TRBV5-4 with TRBJ2-5; possible D gene TRBD2, 7 bases. CDR1 SGHNT and CDR2 YYREEE come from the germline V gene (reference sequence). The CDR3 totals 13 residues. V lost 4 bases and J 7 bases, leaving 14 bases between the germline ends.

This clonotype was counted at least ten times. The chain couples TRBV10-3 to TRBJ2-5, with TRBD2 matching 10 bases. With 4 bases clipped from V and 5 bases from J, the junction kept 4 bases outside the gene matches. Germline V CDR1 and CDR2: ENHRY, SYGVKD. The CDR3 runs to 14 residues. CDR3 loop: CAISGTSGWETQYF. DNA of the CDR3: TGTGCCATCAGTGGGACTAGCGGCTGGGAGACCCAGTACTTC.